Following are 23 T cell receptor beta chains from one sample sequenced in a study of radiotherapy plus CTLA-4 blockade in lung cancer. Sequencing used immunoSEQ multiplex PCR; TCRdb keeps in-frame clones, though not all of them. Among 35,000 to 50,000 clones listed, 73% were seen once. Sample: peripheral blood, taken from a patient treated with radiotherapy plus ipilimumab. The receptor source for this set is a human donor with non-small cell lung cancer who had a complete response to radiotherapy plus ipilimumab.

This clone was counted a single time. The chain recombines TRBV4-1 with TRBJ2-1; 14 nucleotides match TRBD2. Trimming removed 0 bases from V and 7 bases from J; junction bases left unmatched: 11. Germline V gene data show CDR1 as MGHRA and CDR2 as YSYEKL. The CDR3 totals 19 residues. In DNA form, the CDR3 reads TGCGCCAGCAGCCAAGAGACCCCCGGGACTAGCGGGAGTGGTAATGAGCAGTTCTTC. Residues: CASSQETPGTSGSGNEQFF.

CDR3 protein: CASRRVNGTGELAGELFF. CDR3 nucleotides: TGCGCCAGCAGACGAGTGAACGGGACAGGGGAATTAGCCGGGGAGCTGTTTTTT. The rearrangement uses TRBV5-1 and TRBJ2-2; 10 bases are a match to TRBD1. CDR1 is SGHRS and CDR2 is YFSETQ in the germline V gene. The CDR3 runs 18 residues. V lost 5 bases to trimming and J lost 6 bases; unmatched junction nucleotides: 16.

This sequence joins TRBV4-2 and TRBJ2-3; TRBD1 agrees at 9 bases. The ends lost 3 bases at V and 6 bases at J; junction bases unmatched: 13. Looked up from germline, CDR1 is LGHNA and CDR2 is YNFKEQ. The CDR3 runs 17 residues. The CDR3 coding sequence is TGTGCCAGCAGCCAGGGAGGACCCGACAGGGGGTATGATACGCAGTATTTT. Translation gives CASSQGGPDRGYDTQYF.

This clone was recorded only once. The chain has TRBV6-1 and TRBJ1-1; 7 bases are shared with TRBD1. With V trimmed by 9 bases and J by 1 base, 11 bases remained unmatched. Germline CDR1 and CDR2: MNHNS and SASEGT. CDR3 length equals 15 residues. For the CDR3, the DNA is TGTGCCAGTTCCAAGGGGGACAGTCGGAACACTGAAGCTTTCTTT. It encodes CASSKGDSRNTEAFF.

The genes are TRBV10-2 and TRBJ2-7, with D tentatively TRBD1 (5 bases). The CDR3 consists of 14 residues. From germline, CDR1 is WSHSY and CDR2 SAAADI. Trimming shortened V by 5 bases and J by 1 base, and 12 bases separated the two germline ends. The chain's CDR3 is CASSLGHGSYEQYF. CDR3 nucleotide sequence: TGCGCCAGCAGTCTGGGGCACGGGTCCTACGAGCAGTACTTC.

The chain joins TRBV11-2 to TRBJ2-3; D unclear. The CDR3 spans 12 residues. Germline-derived CDR1 and CDR2 are SGHAT and FQNNGV. V dropped 4 bases and J dropped 3 bases, with 5 bases sitting between them. In DNA form, the CDR3 reads TGTGCCAGCAGCTCCACTACAGATACGCAGTATTTT. The encoded protein is CASSSTTDTQYF.

The genes are TRBV4-3 and TRBJ1-4; 7 nucleotides match TRBD1. CDR1 and CDR2 (germline): LGHNA, YSLEER. This CDR3 has 15 residues. J lost 0 bases, V lost 4 bases, and 2 bases had no gene match. CDR3 residues: CASSPQGATNEKLFF. The CDR3 DNA reads TGCGCCAGCAGCCCGCAGGGGGCAACTAATGAAAAACTGTTTTTT.

The chain combines TRBV5-1 with TRBJ2-7; 13 bases are a match to TRBD2. Trimming cost V 4 bases and J 0 bases; bases outside gene matches: 7. CDR1 SGHRS and CDR2 YFSETQ come from the germline V gene. This CDR3 is built from 17 residues. The CDR3 region is CASSPRTSGGSSYEQYF. Here the CDR3 DNA reads TGCGCCAGCAGCCCCCGGACTAGCGGGGGCAGCTCCTACGAGCAGTACTTC.

The J gene is TRBJ2-7, the V gene TRBV2; D gene unclear. The germline gives CDR1 SNHLY, CDR2 FYNNEI. Trimming left V 4 bases short and J 2 bases short, with 6 bases between. CDR3 size: 12 residues. CDR3 bases: TGTGCCAGCAGTGTGCAGGCCTACGAGCAGTACTTC. Amino acids: CASSVQAYEQYF.

A few counts support this clone. This chain joins TRBV7-9 and TRBJ2-5; 14 bases are a match to TRBD2. Gene TRBJ2-7 matches the end of the DNA better, so the J call may be wrong. Per the germline V gene, CDR1 is SEHNR and CDR2 is FQNEAQ (reference sequence). This CDR3 has 17 residues. The CDR3 spells CASSRGTSGSLTYEQYF. As DNA, the CDR3 is TGTGCCAGCAGTCGAGGGACTAGCGGGAGTCTCACCTACGAGCAGTACTTC.

The rearrangement links TRBV7-6 to TRBJ2-2; 9 bases are a match to TRBD1. Germline CDR1 is SGHVS and CDR2 is FNYEAQ. J gave up 6 bases and V 5 bases, and 10 bases lay outside the gene matches. CDR3 size: 16 residues. The CDR3 nucleotides read TGTGCCAGCAGCATTCGACAGGGGGAGATCGCCGGGGAGCTGTTTTTT. This gives the protein CASSIRQGEIAGELFF.

The rearrangement links TRBV5-1 to TRBJ2-5; 15 bases line up with TRBD2. Losses at the gene ends were 4 bases for V and 5 bases for J; bases not matched to a gene: 6. The CDR3 is 16 residues long. Germline CDR1 SGHRS, CDR2 YFSETQ. CDR3 coding DNA: TGCGCCAGCAGCCCAGGGACTAGCGGGGGGATGGAGACCCAGTACTTC. Translated: CASSPGTSGGMETQYF.

This rearrangement joins TRBV15 to TRBJ2-5; 12 nucleotides match TRBD2. Germline loops: CDR1 LNHNV, CDR2 YYDKDF (reference sequence). CDR3 length equals 16 residues. Trimming removed 4 bases from V and 2 bases from J; junction bases left unmatched: 5. The CDR3 here is CATSTRLAGGQETQYF. For the CDR3, the DNA is TGTGCCACCAGCACGAGGCTAGCGGGGGGGCAAGAGACCCAGTACTTC. Based on the CDR3 plus reference TRBV15 and TRBJ2-5, the full variable domain is DAMVIQNPRYQVTQFGKPVTLSCSQTLNHNVMYWYQQKSSQAPKLLFHYYDKDFNNEADTPDNFQSRRPNTSFCFLDIRSPGLGDTAMYLCATSTRLAGGQETQYFGPGTRLLVL.

The chain employs TRBV5-1 and TRBJ2-5; D is unclear. In germline, CDR1 is SGHRS, CDR2 YFSETQ. The CDR3 is 14 amino acids. V dropped 0 bases and J dropped 1 base, with 7 bases sitting between them. This CDR3 reads CASSLVGGQETQYF. Written as DNA, the CDR3 is TGCGCCAGCAGCTTGGTTGGCGGCCAAGAGACCCAGTACTTC.

CDR3 sequence reads: CASSQSGVGNEQFF. CDR3 nucleotide sequence: TGTGCCAGCAGTCAAAGCGGGGTCGGGAATGAGCAGTTCTTC. The chain links TRBV28 to TRBJ2-1; 7 bases map to TRBD2. V was clipped by 5 bases and J by 7 bases; unmatched bases: 8. The CDR3 length is 14 residues. The V gene's germline CDR1 is MDHEN and CDR2 SYDVKM.

This clone was seen a single time. The gene calls are TRBV19 and TRBJ1-1; D possibly corresponds to TRBD1 (6 bases). With 5 bases removed from V and 0 bases from J, the gap between germline ends came to 16 bases. CDR3 length equals 16 residues. Germline V gene lookup returns CDR1 LNHDA and CDR2 SQIVND (reference sequence). CDR3 amino acids: CASSGGAGVMNTEAFF. As DNA, the CDR3 is TGTGCCAGTAGTGGGGGGGCGGGGGTTATGAACACTGAAGCTTTCTTT. The entire variable domain, with the rest obtained from reference TRBV19 and TRBJ1-1, is as follows: DGGITQSPKYLFRKEGQNVTLSCEQNLNHDAMYWYRQDPGQGLRLIYYSQIVNDFQKGDIAEGYSVSREKKESFPLTVTSAQKNPTAFYLCASSGGAGVMNTEAFFGQGTRLTVV.

This chain connects TRBV7-2 to TRBJ2-7, with D perhaps matching TRBD2 (7 bases). The length of the CDR3 is 16 residues. Germline values: CDR1 SGHTA, CDR2 FQGNSA. The germline V and J ends were trimmed by 5 bases and 2 bases, with 19 bases remaining between them. CDR3 residues: CASSGGGLAATYEQYF. DNA of the CDR3: TGTGCCAGCAGCGGAGGGGGGCTAGCGGCTACCTACGAGCAGTACTTC. The whole variable domain, remainder taken from reference TRBV7-2 and TRBJ2-7, is GAGVSQSPSNKVTEKGKDVELRCDPISGHTALYWYRQSLGQGLEFLIYFQGNSAPDKSGLPSDRFSAERTGGSVSTLTIQRTQQEDSAVYLCASSGGGLAATYEQYFGPGTRLTVT.

V usage is TRBV19 and J usage is TRBJ1-2; 12 bases are shared with TRBD1. Germline V gene data show CDR1 as LNHDA and CDR2 as SQIVND (reference sequence). This CDR3 is built from 15 residues. J gave up 2 bases and V 6 bases, and 4 bases lay outside the gene matches. The CDR3 here is CASSRDRGRNYGYTF. As DNA, the CDR3 is TGTGCCAGTAGCCGGGACAGGGGGCGGAACTATGGCTACACCTTC.

The chain recombines TRBV19 with TRBJ2-1; 7 bases map to TRBD2. V shed 6 bases, J shed 4 bases, and the junction held 6 bases outside the gene matches. CDR1 LNHDA and CDR2 SQIVND come from the germline V gene (reference sequence). The CDR3 has 14 residues. CDR3 nucleotide sequence: TGTGCCAGTAGAGCCGCGGGAGCGTACAATGAGCAGTTCTTC. Its translation: CASRAAGAYNEQFF.

The genes are TRBV18 and TRBJ2-2; possible D gene TRBD1, 6 bases. Trimming left V 2 bases short and J 3 bases short, with 10 bases between. This CDR3 is 15 amino acids long. Germline values: CDR1 KGHSH, CDR2 LQKENI. The CDR3 DNA sequence: TGTGCCAGCTCACCAGGACAGATACACACCGGGGAGCTGTTTTTT. Protein product: CASSPGQIHTGELFF.

The V gene is TRBV19, the J gene TRBJ1-1; TRBD1 might be the D (5 bases). The CDR3 runs 15 residues. Germline CDR1 LNHDA, CDR2 SQIVND (reference sequence). Trimming took off 2 bases at V and 0 bases at J, with 10 bases between the two ends. CDR3: CASSIQGSMNTEAFF. The CDR3 coding sequence is TGTGCCAGTAGTATACAGGGATCAATGAACACTGAAGCTTTCTTT.

This chain uses TRBV2 with TRBJ2-5; TRBD2 might be the D (5 bases). Judging by the DNA end, TRBJ2-7 fits better; the J call may be wrong. Germline CDR1 SNHLY, CDR2 FYNNEI. CDR3 length equals 15 residues. Here the CDR3 DNA reads TGTGCCAGCAAACCCGATCGAGGGAGTGGTTACGAGCAGTACTTC. Translation: CASKPDRGSGYEQYF.

The chain has TRBV7-6 and TRBJ2-7; D perhaps matches TRBD2 (6 bases). This CDR3 has 15 amino acids. Germline assignment: CDR1 SGHVS and CDR2 FNYEAQ. V was trimmed by 5 bases and J by 3 bases, leaving 17 bases between them. CDR3 DNA sequence: TGTGCCAGCAGCCCCCGACAAGGGAGGAACTACGAGCAGTACTTC. Translating gives CASSPRQGRNYEQYF. The full variable domain, completed using reference TRBV7-6 and TRBJ2-7, is GAGVSQSPRYKVTKRGQDVALRCDPISGHVSLYWYRQALGQGPEFLTYFNYEAQQDKSGLPNDRFSAERPEGSISTLTIQRTEQRDSAMYRCASSPRQGRNYEQYFGPGTRLTVT.